The T cell receptor beta chain described here comes from a study of blood T cell repertoires in COVID-19. At the level of the study: From the United States, Italy and Spain came samples of acute and convalescent COVID-19. Sources were T cells, B-cell-depleted T cells, or PBMCs; the material itself was cDNA or gDNA.

The data were produced by immunoSEQ multiplex PCR, yet TCRdb's version contains in-frame clones alone and is incomplete. Found here are roughly 200,000 clones, roughly 88% of them singletons; the top ten hold roughly 1.5%. This clone came up once. The V end was cut by 3 bases, the J end by 2 bases, with 6 bases between. This CDR3 comprises 13 residues. Germline-derived CDR1 and CDR2 are SNHLY and FYNNEI. The TCR sequence derives from a young man with active or convalescent COVID-19. Material for sequencing was peripheral blood. The J gene is TRBJ2-3, the V gene TRBV2; no reliable D call. Here the CDR3 reads CASSDRYTDTQYF. In DNA form, the CDR3 reads TGTGCCAGCAGTGACAGGTACACAGATACGCAGTATTTT.